Below, one T cell receptor beta chain is given with its context. Relative to the germline gene, one junction end is altered; a read error may explain this. This sample was taken from a study of CD8+CD57+ T cells in acquired aplastic anemia. The germline V gene encodes CDR1 SGDLS and CDR2 YYNGEE. The CDR3 totals 13 residues. Genomic DNA constituted the template upon which TCR beta VDJ and CDR3 profiling was performed. TCRdb reanalysed the reads using MiXCR and keeps one entry per CDR3 protein. This table holds more than 150,000 distinct CDR3 sequences, approximately 46% found once. Sequencing was performed on sorted CD4+, CD8+, or CD8+CD57+ T cells (not recorded which) from PBMCs. This clonotype originated in a human donor in good health. The chain links TRBV9 to TRBJ1-1, with D uncertain. CDR3 loop: CASSVGLNIEAFF. For the CDR3, the DNA is TGTGCCAGCAGCGTAGGTTTGAACATTGAAGCTTTCTTT.